This T cell receptor beta chain was identified in a study of Ad26.COV2.S vaccination and SARS-CoV-2 variants. The sample's treatment: 15 to 20 received Ad26.COV2.S at low or high dose, single or two shots; roughly 5 received placebo; per-sample allocation not given. Sample collection was performed on day 63 after the first vaccine or placebo injection. The repertoire was sequenced with immunoSEQ multiplex PCR; TCRdb's copy has only in-frame clones and lacks some. The sample has hundreds of thousands of clones; 80% to 90% are singletons. This CDR3 spans 18 amino acids. J gave up 2 bases and V 6 bases, and 17 bases lay outside the gene matches. Germline CDR1 reads MDHEN; CDR2 reads SYDVKM.

The sequence was collected from a person aged 18 to 59 who received the Ad26.COV2.S COVID-19 vaccine or a placebo. The V and J genes are TRBV28 and TRBJ2-7; 9 bases line up with TRBD2. The material sequenced was peripheral blood, taken in a trial of Ad26.COV2.S vaccine versus placebo. The chain's CDR3 is CASSPSQSTSGSPYEQYF. The CDR3 DNA reads TGTGCCAGCAGCCCCTCCCAATCGACTAGCGGCAGTCCCTACGAGCAGTACTTC.